This TCR beta chain was recovered during a study of CXCR3-negative and CXCR3-positive naive CD8 T cells. Findings and limits, study-wide: Comparison of naive cells showed more hydrophobic TRB CDR3s in CXCR3-positive than in CXCR3-negative naive cells.

5' RACE with UMI labels generated the TRB cDNA libraries. TCRdb re-called the 5' RACE reads and catalogs CDR3 proteins one per entry, DNA excluded. This sample's table has about 84,000 distinct CDR3 sequences. A CD45RO-CCR7+CD27+CD95- phenotype identified naive CD8+ T cells. About this clonotype: Antigen: not known.

The CDR3 is 17 amino acids. Per the germline V gene, CDR1 is DFQATT and CDR2 is SNEGSKA (reference sequence). The receptor was isolated from a human donor in good health. Some clones in this sample may be carry-over from other donors' samples. The J gene is TRBJ2-4, the V gene TRBV20-1; no DNA is available, so the TRBD1 call from TCRdb remains unchecked. Material for sequencing was naive CXCR3+ CD8+ T cells from blood. Described subset: CD45RO-CCR7+CD27+CD95- naive CD8+ T cells expressing CXCR3 (TNR3+). The CDR3 is CSARPGGQPIAKNIQYF.